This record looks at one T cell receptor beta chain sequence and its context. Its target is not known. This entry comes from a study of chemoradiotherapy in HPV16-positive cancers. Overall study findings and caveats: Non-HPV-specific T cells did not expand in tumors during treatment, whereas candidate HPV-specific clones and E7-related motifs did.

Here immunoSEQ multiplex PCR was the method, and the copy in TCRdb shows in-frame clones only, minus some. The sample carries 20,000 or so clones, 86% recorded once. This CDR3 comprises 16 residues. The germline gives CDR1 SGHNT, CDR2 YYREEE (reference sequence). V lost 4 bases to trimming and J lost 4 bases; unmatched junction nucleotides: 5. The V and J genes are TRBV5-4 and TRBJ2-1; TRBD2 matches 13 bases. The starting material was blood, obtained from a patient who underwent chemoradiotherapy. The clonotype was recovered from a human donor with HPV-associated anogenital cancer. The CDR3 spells CASSPTSGRAYNEQFF. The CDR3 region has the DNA TGTGCCAGCAGCCCTACTAGCGGGAGGGCATACAATGAGCAGTTCTTC.